In this sample, the clone carrying this T cell receptor beta chain turned up many times. Its target is unknown. The source of the sample is a study of T-cell reconstitution after alpha-beta-depleted transplantation in children. Findings of the study overall: Expanded graft clones numbering several hundred reportedly gave rise to alpha-beta T cells about two months after transplant. It was newly produced T cells that mostly accounted for T-cell counts and diversity one year after transplant. It was surviving recipient T cells and thymic progenitors that gave some patients high TCRbeta diversity at day 60.

Between the trimmed V and J ends, which lost 4 bases and 11 bases, there was a span of 11 bases. Germline CDR1 and CDR2: SQVTM and ANQGSEA. The CDR3 is made up of 10 amino acids. A library of TCRbeta sequences, prepared with unique molecular identifiers, was generated. TCRdb re-derived calls from the PCR reads in MiXCR, one entry per CDR3 protein. The table lists 250,000 to 300,000 distinct CDR3 sequences, about 9.4% of them singletons. The rearrangement uses TRBV29-1 and TRBJ1-1, with unresolved D. Specimen: PBMCs, collected before TCRalphabeta/CD19-depleted stem cell transplant. The receptor comes from a boy younger than two with acute myeloid leukemia, due to receive a stem cell transplant. CDR3: CSVVVRRAFF. CDR3 nucleotide sequence: TGCAGCGTTGTGGTCAGGAGGGCTTTCTTT.